The present entry profiles one T cell receptor beta chain with its context. The target antigen is unknown. The data stem from a study of T cell responses to AZD1222 COVID-19 vaccine. Measured with immunoSEQ multiplex PCR; TCRdb has only the in-frame clones, and not every one. Of around 130,000 clones listed, about 88% were seen once; the top ten hold approximately 4.5%. Study findings and constraints: Vaccine-related CD4 TCRs covered spike, predominating at 160-218 and 743-854. Females made up more of the donors, who were largely white British, and clonal diversity may have come out too low.

Per the germline V gene, CDR1 is SNHLY and CDR2 is FYNNEI. The J segment lost 4 bases and the V segment lost 6 bases, leaving 7 bases of the junction unmatched. CDR3 length equals 16 residues. The sample in question was peripheral blood, obtained on day 0 of AZD1222 vaccination. This receptor was taken from an adult in good health. The chain has TRBV2 and TRBJ2-1; TRBD2 aligns across 12 bases. This CDR3 is CASSLNGLAGYNEQFF. CDR3 nucleotides: TGTGCCAGCAGCCTGAACGGACTAGCGGGATACAATGAGCAGTTCTTC.